The 13 T cell receptor beta chains listed next were all sequenced from one sample in a study of Graves' ophthalmopathy and Graves' hyperthyroidism. As the template, RNA transcripts were used to amplify TCR beta CDR3 regions. First-round RT-PCR used HTBI primers; second-round multiplex PCR followed. TCRdb recomputed calls from the multiplex PCR reads with MiXCR, one row per CDR3 protein. This sample has around 1.1 million distinct CDR3 sequences; less than 45% occur once, and the top ten carry over 8.5%. Sequencing input: peripheral blood or thyroid tissue (not recorded which). These TCRs come from an adult man with Graves' hyperthyroidism.

On this clonotype itself: This may be a read error, as it is one base from a much larger clone. The genes are TRBV20-1 and TRBJ1-4, with D possibly TRBD1 on 5 matching bases. CDR1 DFQATT and CDR2 SNEGSKA come from the germline V gene (reference sequence). This CDR3 is 12 amino acids long. V was cut by 8 bases and J by 8 bases, with 15 bases left in between. DNA of the CDR3: TGCAGTACGGGACGGAGAAGGGAAAAACTGTTTTTT. This codes for CSTGRRREKLFF.

This clonotype is a singleton in its sample. The chain couples TRBV5-1 to TRBJ1-1, with D unresolved. CDR1 SGHRS and CDR2 YFSETQ come from the germline V gene. The V gene lost 3 bases and the J gene lost 3 bases, with 15 bases spanning the gap. This CDR3 has 15 residues. CDR3 protein: CASSSGDALDTEAFF. CDR3 sequence (DNA): TGCGCCAGCAGCTCGGGAGATGCCTTGGACACTGAAGCTTTCTTT.

J is TRBJ1-5 and V is TRBV20-1; 10 positions agree with TRBD1. There are 14 residues in the CDR3. Germline values: CDR1 DFQATT, CDR2 SNEGSKA (reference sequence). Losses at the gene ends were 6 bases for V and 3 bases for J; bases not matched to a gene: 5. The CDR3 DNA is TGCAGTGCACAAGACAGGGGGCCCAATCAGCCCCAGCATTTT. It encodes CSAQDRGPNQPQHF.

The sample holds a few counts of this clonotype. The rearrangement joins TRBV19 to TRBJ2-7; 9 nucleotides agree with TRBD2. The junction had 9 bases not matched to a gene; V was cut back by 2 bases and J by 4 bases. The CDR3 runs 16 residues. Per the germline V gene, CDR1 is LNHDA and CDR2 is SQIVND (reference sequence). The chain's CDR3 is CASSIKFASGTYEQYF. In DNA, the CDR3 is TGTGCCAGTAGTATAAAGTTTGCTAGCGGGACGTACGAGCAGTACTTC.

This clonotype showed up many times. The chain couples TRBV7-3 to TRBJ2-5, with no clear D. Germline V lookup: CDR1 SGHTA, CDR2 FQGTGA. The V gene lost 3 bases and the J gene lost 4 bases, with 9 bases spanning the gap. The CDR3 loop spans 13 amino acids. DNA of the CDR3: TGTGCCAGCAGCTTCACCGCCTCAGAGACCCAGTACTTC. It yields the protein CASSFTASETQYF.

The chain joins TRBV20-1 to TRBJ2-7; 9 bases align to TRBD2. The CDR3 consists of 16 residues. The ends lost 0 bases at V and 6 bases at J; junction bases unmatched: 12. CDR1 is DFQATT and CDR2 is SNEGSKA in the germline V gene (reference sequence). CDR3 protein: CSARDPASGELFEQYF. The CDR3 coding sequence is TGCAGTGCTAGAGATCCGGCTAGCGGGGAGCTTTTCGAGCAGTACTTC.

This clonotype showed up many times. The chain couples TRBV10-3 to TRBJ1-4; 7 positions agree with TRBD1. Germline V gene lookup returns CDR1 ENHRY and CDR2 SYGVKD. The CDR3 has 16 residues. V dropped 2 bases and J dropped 0; count of bases not matched to a gene: 3. CDR3 nucleotide sequence: TGTGCCATCAGTGAGAGGGGGCCCGCAACTAATGAAAAACTGTTTTTT. Residues: CAISERGPATNEKLFF.

This clonotype was detected a few times. A junction boundary mismatches the germline segment, possibly from a read error. V gene TRBV10-3 combines with J gene TRBJ2-5; D may be TRBD2 (6 bases). CDR1 ENHRY and CDR2 SYGVKD come from the germline V gene. There are 14 residues in the CDR3. The CDR3 DNA reads TGTGCCAGCAGTTACGTGACTAGCCAAGAGACCCAGTACTTC. This sequence encodes CASSYVTSQETQYF.

This clonotype was detected only a few times. This sequence joins TRBV10-3 and TRBJ2-7, with 9 nucleotides matching TRBD2. The CDR3 spans 13 residues. The J segment lost 5 bases and the V segment lost 11 bases, leaving 10 bases of the junction unmatched. CDR1 is ENHRY and CDR2 is SYGVKD in the germline V gene. DNA for the CDR3: TGTGCCGCAAGAACTAGCGGGTATAACGAGCAGTACTTC. As protein: CAARTSGYNEQYF.

This clonotype appeared many times. The chain joins TRBV9 to TRBJ2-7, with 8 bases identical to TRBD2. The CDR3 consists of 14 residues. CDR1 and CDR2 from the germline V gene are SGDLS and YYNGEE. V was clipped by 0 bases and J by 2 bases; unmatched bases: 1. CDR3 nucleotides: TGTGCCAGCAGCGTAGCGGGGGGGCCCTACGAGCAGTACTTC. Its protein product is CASSVAGGPYEQYF.

This chain links TRBV19 with TRBJ1-1; D may be TRBD1 (6 bases). CDR1 is LNHDA and CDR2 is SQIVND in the germline V gene (reference sequence). The germline V and J ends were trimmed by 7 bases and 5 bases, with 14 bases remaining between them. The CDR3 spans 13 residues. The CDR3 sequence is CASTKGGVTEAFF. Here the CDR3 DNA reads TGTGCCAGTACAAAAGGGGGGGTTACTGAAGCTTTCTTT.

This clonotype was found many times. The V gene is TRBV29-1, the J gene TRBJ2-7; D remains ambiguous. Germline-derived CDR1 and CDR2 are SQVTM and ANQGSEA. Between the trimmed V and J ends, which lost 4 bases and 2 bases, there was a span of 15 bases. This CDR3 spans 14 amino acids. CDR3 sequence: CSVAFGWGPYEQYF. The CDR3 DNA is TGCAGCGTTGCTTTCGGGTGGGGTCCCTACGAGCAGTACTTC.

This clonotype was seen repeatedly, ten times or more. The genes are TRBV19 and TRBJ1-5; D is uncertain. The germline V and J ends were trimmed by 3 bases and 5 bases, with 5 bases remaining between them. CDR3 length: 12 residues. Germline CDR1 LNHDA, CDR2 SQIVND (reference sequence). The CDR3 reads CASSMIYQPQHF. In DNA, the CDR3 is TGTGCCAGTAGTATGATCTATCAGCCCCAGCATTTT. The full variable domain, completed using reference TRBV19 and TRBJ1-5, is DGGITQSPKYLFRKEGQNVTLSCEQNLNHDAMYWYRQDPGQGLRLIYYSQIVNDFQKGDIAEGYSVSREKKESFPLTVTSAQKNPTAFYLCASSMIYQPQHFGDGTRLSIL.